Included here is one T cell receptor (beta chain) sequence, with context. The sample comes from a study of technical replicates of blood from several donors. Germline trimming cut 2 bases from V and 1 base from J; bases unmatched to any gene: 5. Per the germline V gene, CDR1 is KGHSH and CDR2 is LQKENI. The length of the CDR3 is 17 residues. Clones were read by immunoSEQ multiplex PCR, and TCRdb kept only the in-frame ones, dropping some. The sample consists of 55,000 to 80,000 clones, about nine tenths of them appearing once. This chain connects TRBV18 to TRBJ2-5; 12 bases align to TRBD2. The sequencing sample was made of T cells isolated from PBMCs. This sequence was found in a human donor in good health. In DNA form, the CDR3 reads TGTGCCAGCTCACCAGATGGACTAGCGGGGATCCAAGAGACCCAGTACTTC. Amino acid sequence: CASSPDGLAGIQETQYF.